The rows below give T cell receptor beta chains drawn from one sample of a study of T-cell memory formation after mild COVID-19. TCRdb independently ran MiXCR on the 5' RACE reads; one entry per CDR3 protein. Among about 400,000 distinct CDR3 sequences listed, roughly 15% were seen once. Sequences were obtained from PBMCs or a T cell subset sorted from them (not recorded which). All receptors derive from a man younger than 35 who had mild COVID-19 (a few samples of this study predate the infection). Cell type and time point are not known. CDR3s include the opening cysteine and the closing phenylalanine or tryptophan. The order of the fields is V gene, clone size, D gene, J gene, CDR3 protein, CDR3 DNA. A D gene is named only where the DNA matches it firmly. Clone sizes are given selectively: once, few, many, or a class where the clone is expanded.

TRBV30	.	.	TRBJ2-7	CAWSKAAASYEQYF	TGTGCCTGGAGTAAAGCAGCAGCCTCCTACGAGCAGTACTTC
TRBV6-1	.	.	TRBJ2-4	CASSEITGNIQYF	TGTGCCAGCAGTGAAATAACGGGGAACATTCAGTACTTC
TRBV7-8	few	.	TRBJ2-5	CASSLFTRGRAQGGQETQYF	TGTGCCAGCAGCTTATTCACCCGCGGGCGGGCCCAGGGGGGCCAAGAGACCCAGTACTTC
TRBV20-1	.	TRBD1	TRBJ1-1	CSARKGAGTEAFF	TGCAGTGCTAGAAAGGGGGCTGGCACTGAAGCTTTCTTT
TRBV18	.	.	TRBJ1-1	CASSPPNLNTEAFF	TGTGCCAGCTCACCGCCGAACTTGAACACTGAAGCTTTCTTT
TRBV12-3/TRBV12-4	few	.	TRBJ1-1	CASSPTDTQAFF	TGTGCCAGCAGTCCGACTGACACCCAAGCTTTCTTT
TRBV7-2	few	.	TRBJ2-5	CASSTWTPPETQYF	TGTGCCAGCAGCACTTGGACGCCGCCAGAGACCCAGTACTTC
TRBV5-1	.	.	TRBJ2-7	CASSPEGVPHEQYF	TGCGCCAGCAGCCCGGAGGGGGTGCCTCACGAGCAGTACTTC
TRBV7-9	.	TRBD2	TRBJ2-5	CASSGGLAGKRSEYF	TGTGCCAGCAGCGGGGGACTAGCGGGGAAGCGATCGGAGTACTTC
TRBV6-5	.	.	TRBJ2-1	CASSYSGGQKQFF	TGTGCCAGCAGTTACTCGGGGGGTCAAAAGCAGTTCTTC
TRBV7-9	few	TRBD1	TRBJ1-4	CASSSTGRREKLFF	TGTGCCAGCAGCTCGACAGGGCGGCGTGAAAAACTGTTTTTT
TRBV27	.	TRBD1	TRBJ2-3	CASSPRGTAGGEDTQYF	TGTGCCAGCAGCCCCAGGGGGACGGCCGGCGGTGAGGATACGCAGTATTTT
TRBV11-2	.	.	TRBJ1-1	CASSPTPVGAFF	TGTGCCAGCAGCCCCACCCCTGTGGGAGCTTTCTTT
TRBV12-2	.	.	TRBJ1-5	CASRLVSQSPSAPTKPQHF	TGTGCAAGTCGCTTAGTTAGTCAGAGCCCTAGTGCCCCAACTAAGCCCCAGCATTTT
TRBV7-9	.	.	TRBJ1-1	CASSLEVAAVQAFF	TGTGCCAGCAGCTTAGAGGTGGCAGCTGTACAAGCTTTCTTT
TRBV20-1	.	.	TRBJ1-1	CSARDLRLLAEAFF	TGCAGTGCTAGAGATCTACGACTGCTAGCAGAAGCTTTCTTT
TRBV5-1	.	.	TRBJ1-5	CASAPEPGQPQHF	TGCGCCAGCGCCCCGGAGCCGGGGCAGCCCCAGCATTTT
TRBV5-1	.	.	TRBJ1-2	CASSFLTPGESGYTF	TGCGCCAGCAGCTTTTTGACTCCCGGGGAGTCTGGCTACACCTTC
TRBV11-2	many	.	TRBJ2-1	CASSLGGGGYNEQFF	TGTGCCAGCAGCTTGGGAGGAGGGGGCTACAATGAGCAGTTCTTC
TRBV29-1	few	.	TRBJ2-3	CSVQGTITDTQYF	TGCAGCGTCCAAGGGACCATCACAGATACGCAGTATTTT
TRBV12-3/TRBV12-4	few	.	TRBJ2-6	CASSRAESSGANVLTF	TGTGCCAGCAGTAGGGCGGAAAGCTCTGGGGCCAACGTCCTGACTTTC
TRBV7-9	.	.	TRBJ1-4	CASSLYEKLFF	TGTGCCAGCAGCTTATATGAAAAACTGTTTTTT
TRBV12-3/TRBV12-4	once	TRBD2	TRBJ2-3	CASSPRLVPGGNTQYF	TGTGCCAGCAGTCCCCGACTAGTGCCGGGGGGGAATACGCAGTATTTT
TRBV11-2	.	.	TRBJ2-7	CASSLNSGSRRGEQYF	TGTGCCAGCAGCTTAAATTCAGGGTCAAGAAGGGGGGAGCAGTACTTC
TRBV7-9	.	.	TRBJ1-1	CASSLAHNLAEAFF	TGTGCCAGCAGCTTAGCACATAACTTGGCCGAAGCTTTCTTT
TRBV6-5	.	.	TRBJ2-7	CASSYSGHNFYEQYF	TGTGCCAGCAGTTACTCGGGACACAACTTTTACGAGCAGTACTTC
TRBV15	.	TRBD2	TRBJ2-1	CATSGNSGGSYNEQFF	TGTGCCACCAGCGGTAATAGCGGGGGGTCCTACAATGAGCAGTTCTTC
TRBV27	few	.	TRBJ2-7	CASSLYGGYEQYF	TGTGCCAGCAGTTTATACGGGGGCTACGAGCAGTACTTC
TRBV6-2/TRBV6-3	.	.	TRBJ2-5	CASSYQPTGKETQYF	TGTGCCAGCAGTTACCAACCAACAGGGAAAGAGACCCAGTACTTC
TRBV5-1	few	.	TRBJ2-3	CASSLAAASTDTQYF	TGCGCCAGCAGCTTAGCGGCAGCTAGCACAGATACGCAGTATTTT
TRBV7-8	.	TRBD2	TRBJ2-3	CASSLPSASGGSDTQYF	TGTGCCAGCAGCTTACCCTCGGCTAGCGGGGGCTCAGATACGCAGTATTTT
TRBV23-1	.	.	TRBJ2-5	CASSQSGVPDREGTETQYF	TGCGCCAGCAGTCAATCAGGAGTGCCGGACAGGGAGGGGACAGAGACCCAGTACTTC
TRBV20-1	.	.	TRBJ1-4	CSATLGGYEKLFF	TGCAGTGCTACCCTCGGGGGGTATGAAAAACTGTTTTTT
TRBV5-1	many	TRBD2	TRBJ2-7	CASSSAGGSEQYF	TGCGCCAGCAGCTCCGCGGGGGGGAGCGAGCAGTACTTC
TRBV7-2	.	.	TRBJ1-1	CASSQSRVEAFF	TGTGCCAGCAGCCAATCTAGGGTTGAAGCTTTCTTT
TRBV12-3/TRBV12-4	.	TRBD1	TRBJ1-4	CASSSDRGTEKLFF	TGTGCCAGCAGTTCGGACAGGGGAACGGAAAAACTGTTTTTT
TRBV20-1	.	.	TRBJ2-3	CSARDVSKGKTDTQYF	TGCAGTGCTAGAGATGTTAGTAAGGGAAAAACAGATACGCAGTATTTT
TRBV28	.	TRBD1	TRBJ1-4	CASRPDRATNEKLFF	TGTGCCAGCAGGCCTGACAGGGCAACTAATGAAAAACTGTTTTTT
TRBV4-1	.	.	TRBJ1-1	CASSLGGPTEAFF	TGCGCCAGCAGCCTCGGGGGGCCCACTGAAGCTTTCTTT
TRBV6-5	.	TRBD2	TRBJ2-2	CASNPGTSGGNTGELFF	TGTGCCAGCAATCCCGGGACTAGCGGGGGGAACACCGGGGAGCTGTTTTTT
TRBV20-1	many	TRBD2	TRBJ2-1	CSATLAGGQNEQFF	TGCAGTGCCACGCTAGCGGGGGGGCAGAACGAGCAGTTCTTC
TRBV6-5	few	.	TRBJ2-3	CASSYSEDTDTQYF	TGTGCCAGCAGTTACTCGGAGGACACAGATACGCAGTATTTT
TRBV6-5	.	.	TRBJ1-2	CASSYTESGGYTF	TGTGCCAGCAGTTACACGGAGTCAGGTGGCTACACCTTC
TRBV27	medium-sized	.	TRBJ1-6	CATGGKASYNSPLHF	TGTGCCACGGGGGGGAAAGCCTCCTATAATTCACCCCTCCACTTT
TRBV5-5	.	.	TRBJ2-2	CASSWRGNTGELFF	TGTGCCAGCAGCTGGAGGGGAAACACCGGGGAGCTGTTTTTT
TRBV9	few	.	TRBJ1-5	CASSVGGGPNQPQHF	TGTGCCAGCAGCGTCGGTGGGGGCCCCAATCAGCCCCAGCATTTT
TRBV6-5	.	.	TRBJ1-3	CASRSRQHSGNTIYF	TGTGCCAGCAGGAGCAGACAGCACTCTGGAAACACCATATATTTT
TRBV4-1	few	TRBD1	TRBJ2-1	CASRPGQGADEQFF	TGCGCCAGCAGGCCGGGACAGGGGGCGGATGAGCAGTTCTTC
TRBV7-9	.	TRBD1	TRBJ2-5	CASRVGVRGRTHQETQYF	TGTGCCAGCAGAGTAGGGGTGAGGGGGCGAACGCACCAAGAGACCCAGTACTTC
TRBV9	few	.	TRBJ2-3	CASSDQLSPSSTDTQYF	TGTGCCAGCAGCGATCAACTTAGTCCGTCTAGCACAGATACGCAGTATTTT
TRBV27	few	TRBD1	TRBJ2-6	CASSHGTGNNVLTF	TGTGCCAGCAGTCACGGGACAGGAAACAACGTCCTGACTTTC
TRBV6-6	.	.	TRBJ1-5	CASSRVGPQHF	TGTGCCAGCAGTCGGGTGGGGCCCCAGCATTTT
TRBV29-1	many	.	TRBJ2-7	CSVADYEQYF	TGCAGCGTTGCAGACTACGAGCAGTACTTC
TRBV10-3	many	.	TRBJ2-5	CAISESGVETQYF	TGTGCCATCAGTGAGTCAGGGGTTGAGACCCAGTACTTC
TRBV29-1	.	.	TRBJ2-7	CSVRSSSYEQYF	TGCAGCGTTCGAAGCAGCTCCTACGAGCAGTACTTC
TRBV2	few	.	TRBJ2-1	CASSELRGDSYNEQFF	TGTGCCAGCAGTGAACTCAGAGGAGACTCCTACAATGAGCAGTTCTTC
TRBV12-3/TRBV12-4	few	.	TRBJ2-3	CASSFTGSDTQYF	TGTGCCAGCAGTTTCACGGGGTCAGATACGCAGTATTTT
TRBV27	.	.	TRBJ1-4	CASSFRRGPNEKLFF	TGTGCCAGCAGTTTCAGGCGGGGACCAAATGAAAAACTGTTTTTT
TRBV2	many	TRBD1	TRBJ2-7	CASSGTGGGEQYF	TGTGCCAGTTCCGGGACAGGGGGCGGGGAGCAGTACTTC